This T cell receptor beta chain appears in the sequencing data of a study of T cell repertoires in cytomegalovirus infection. On the study more broadly: An indication of both CMV infection and matching HLA type came from public TCR beta signatures.

This clonotype was recorded a few times. The antigen remains unidentified. TCRdb recomputed calls from the reads with MiXCR, one row per CDR3 protein. The data hold about 150,000 distinct CDR3 sequences, with around 32% observed a single time. Germline V gene data show CDR1 as SGHVS and CDR2 as FNYEAQ. With V trimmed by 1 base and J by 0 bases, 14 bases remained unmatched. The CDR3 runs 20 residues. The sequences come from CD8+ T cells from cultured PBMCs, collected from culture after CMV antigen stimulation. The TCR comes from a human donor in good health (CMV status not recorded). Some clones in this sample may be carry-over from other donors' samples. The genes are TRBV7-6 and TRBJ2-1, with 8 bases matching TRBD2. This CDR3 reads CASSLVAGGQLASSYNEQFF. CDR3 DNA: TGTGCCAGCAGCTTAGTGGCGGGGGGACAACTGGCGAGCTCCTACAATGAGCAGTTCTTC.